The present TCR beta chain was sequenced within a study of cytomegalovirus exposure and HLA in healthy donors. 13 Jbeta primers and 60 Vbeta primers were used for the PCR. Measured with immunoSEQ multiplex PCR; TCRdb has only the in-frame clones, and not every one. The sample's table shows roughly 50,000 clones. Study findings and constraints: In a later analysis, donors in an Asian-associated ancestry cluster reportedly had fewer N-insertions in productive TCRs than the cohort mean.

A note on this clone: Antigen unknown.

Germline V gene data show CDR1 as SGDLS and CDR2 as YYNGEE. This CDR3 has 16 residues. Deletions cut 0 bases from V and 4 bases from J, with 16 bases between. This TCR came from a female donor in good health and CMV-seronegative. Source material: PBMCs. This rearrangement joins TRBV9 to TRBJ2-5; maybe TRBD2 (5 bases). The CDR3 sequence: CASSVGTPPVRETQYF. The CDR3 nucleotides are TGTGCCAGCAGCGTAGGGACTCCCCCGGTCCGAGAGACCCAGTACTTC.